The sequence of this T cell receptor beta chain was determined in a study of Tregs in tolerant kidney transplant recipients. In the study overall: Recipients received nonmyeloablative bone marrow transplants from related graft donors, with transient mixed chimerism. Study-wide results and limits: Biological reproducibility was not directly addressed in this study.

Worth noting for this clone: Its antigen is still unknown.

V was clipped by 2 bases and J by 4 bases; unmatched bases: 6. The CDR3 sequence is 15 residues long. Germline V gene sequence: CDR1 SQVTM, CDR2 ANQGSEA. Generated by immunoSEQ multiplex PCR, the TCRdb table keeps only in-frame clones and is missing some. The sample holds about 94,000 clones; 93% are singletons and the top ten take approximately 0.5%. Sequencing used CD4+ T cells from blood, obtained before the transplant. This sequence originates from a human donor who received a combined kidney and bone marrow transplant. J is TRBJ2-5 and V is TRBV29-1; 11 bases fit TRBD1. The CDR3 nucleotides read TGCAGCGTTGAAACAGGACAGGGGGCCAGAGAGACCCAGTACTTC. Protein: CSVETGQGARETQYF.